The 20 T cell receptor beta chains below come from one sample, sequenced in a study of identical twins (TCRdb year 2016). Library construction relied on 5' RACE. TCRdb shows the sequencer as Illumina HiSeq 2000. Through fastp at Q25 and MiXCR, TCRdb rebuilt clones from the public reads, retaining in-frame beta chains. When rows share a CDR3 protein, they turn into one entry using the most common DNA and genes. A total of 250,000 or so distinct CDR3 sequences appear in this sample, approximately 8.3% of them only once. Of the sample, 3% falls within the top ten clones. This sample was also put to use in a study of yellow fever vaccine responses in identical twins.

The material sequenced was CD8+ T cells sorted from blood. All receptors come from a woman aged 18-35 years in good health.

This clonotype was seen ten or more times. The chain employs TRBV7-9 and TRBJ2-7, with 8 nucleotides matching TRBD2. The length of the CDR3 is 17 residues. The germline CDR1 and CDR2 sequences are SEHNR and FQNEAQ (reference sequence). V trimming: 3 bases; J trimming: 2 bases; junction bases outside the gene matches: 12. The CDR3 DNA sequence: TGTGCCAGCAGCTTTCACCCATCAGCGGGGGTCCCCTACGAGCAGTACTTC. As protein: CASSFHPSAGVPYEQYF. The full variable domain, with the rest looked up from reference TRBV7-9 and TRBJ2-7, is DTGVSQNPRHKITKRGQNVTFRCDPISEHNRLYWYRQTLGQGPEFLTYFQNEAQLEKSRLLSDRFSAERPKGSFSTLEIQRTEQGDSAMYLCASSFHPSAGVPYEQYFGPGTRLTVT.

This clonotype was detected only a few times. This chain connects TRBV5-1 to TRBJ2-1; the match to TRBD1 covers 7 bases. Trimming removed 1 base from V and 5 bases from J; junction bases left unmatched: 12. The CDR3 loop spans 17 amino acids. Germline-derived CDR1 and CDR2 are SGHRS and YFSETQ. The chain's CDR3 is CASSLLPGQPTHNEQFF. DNA of the CDR3: TGCGCCAGCAGCTTGTTGCCGGGACAGCCCACACACAATGAGCAGTTCTTC.

The chain links TRBV20-1 to TRBJ2-1; D gene uncertain. Looked up from germline, CDR1 is DFQATT and CDR2 is SNEGSKA (reference sequence). CDR3 size: 11 residues. The CDR3 DNA follows: TGCAGCCCGCGGATTTACAATGAGCAGTTCTTC. Translation gives CSPRIYNEQFF.

This clonotype has at least ten counts. The V gene is TRBV7-9, the J gene TRBJ2-1; D possibly corresponds to TRBD1 (6 bases). CDR1 and CDR2 (germline): SEHNR, FQNEAQ (reference sequence). Trimming stripped 1 base from V and 3 bases from J, with 10 bases between. The CDR3 runs to 15 residues. This chain's CDR3 is CASSLEQGGYNEQFF. CDR3 in DNA: TGTGCCAGCAGCTTAGAACAGGGTGGCTACAATGAGCAGTTCTTC.

This rearrangement joins TRBV27 to TRBJ2-1; D gene uncertain. The V gene lost 0 bases and the J gene lost 0 bases, with 6 bases spanning the gap. Per the germline V gene, CDR1 is MNHEY and CDR2 is SMNVEV (reference sequence). The CDR3 consists of 15 residues. The CDR3 nucleotides read TGTGCCAGCAGTTTATCAGCTGCCTCCTACAATGAGCAGTTCTTC. Its protein is CASSLSAASYNEQFF.

This clonotype was seen a few times. The chain links TRBV12-3 or TRBV12-4 to TRBJ2-5, with 10 bases that match TRBD2. The CDR3 totals 15 residues. Trimming at V came to 5 bases and at J to 5 bases, leaving 8 bases not matched to a gene. The CDR3 here is CASSRTGLARETQYF. CDR3 DNA: TGTGCCAGCAGTCGTACGGGACTAGCGAGGGAGACCCAGTACTTC.

This clonotype appeared a few times. This chain links TRBV7-2 with TRBJ2-5, with D possibly TRBD2 on 6 matching bases. CDR3 size: 15 residues. Trimming pared 1 base from V and 1 base from J, leaving 10 bases between. The germline CDR1 and CDR2 sequences are SGHTA and FQGNSA. The CDR3: CASSLGLAPQETQYF. CDR3 nucleotide sequence: TGTGCCAGCAGCTTAGGTCTAGCGCCCCAAGAGACCCAGTACTTC.

The chain joins TRBV3-1 to TRBJ2-7; the match to TRBD2 covers 10 bases. The CDR3 runs to 15 residues. Germline loops: CDR1 LGHDT, CDR2 YNNKEL (reference sequence). V was clipped by 0 bases and J by 6 bases; unmatched bases: 5. CDR3: CASSQDSGRAREQYF. The CDR3 coding sequence is TGTGCCAGCAGCCAAGACAGCGGGAGGGCCCGCGAGCAGTACTTC.

The chain combines TRBV27 with TRBJ2-5, with TRBD2 matching 8 bases. The germline V gene has CDR1 MNHEY and CDR2 SMNVEV (reference sequence). V was pared by 3 bases and J by 4 bases, with 4 bases of the junction left unmatched. This CDR3 is built from 14 residues. The CDR3: CASSFFTSGETQYF. DNA of the CDR3: TGTGCCAGCAGTTTTTTCACTAGCGGAGAGACCCAGTACTTC.

This clonotype was detected many times. V is TRBV4-2 and J is TRBJ2-2, with D uncertain. The germline CDR1 and CDR2 sequences are LGHNA and YNFKEQ. The CDR3 runs to 16 residues. V was pared by 3 bases and J by 0 bases, with 11 bases between. CDR3 DNA sequence: TGTGCCAGCAGCCAGGGCGAGACGTCGAACACCGGGGAGCTGTTTTTT. It is translated as CASSQGETSNTGELFF.

There are a few counts of this clonotype. CDR3 sequence: CASSLGQGSNYGYTF. In DNA, the CDR3 is TGTGCCAGCAGTTTAGGACAGGGCTCCAACTATGGCTACACCTTC. J is TRBJ1-2 and V is TRBV12-3 or TRBV12-4; TRBD1 matches 7 bases. This CDR3 comprises 15 residues. V was clipped by 1 base and J by 2 bases; unmatched bases: 4.

In its sample, this clonotype was seen many times. V gene TRBV27 combines with J gene TRBJ2-1, with D perhaps assigned TRBD1 or TRBD2 (5 bases each). The CDR3 extends over 16 amino acids. CDR1 MNHEY and CDR2 SMNVEV come from the germline V gene (reference sequence). Deletions cut 3 bases from V and 4 bases from J, with 16 bases between. As DNA, the CDR3 is TGTGCCAGCAGTTTGCTTTGGGACCAGGAGTACAATGAGCAGTTCTTC. Amino acids: CASSLLWDQEYNEQFF.

This chain uses TRBV27 with TRBJ1-5, with D hard to call. Germline V CDR1 and CDR2: MNHEY, SMNVEV (reference sequence). The V end lost 2 bases, the J end lost 5 bases, and 10 bases lay between the germline ends. The CDR3 runs 14 residues. This CDR3 is CASSLSRLDQPQHF. CDR3 sequence (DNA): TGTGCCAGCAGTTTAAGCAGGTTGGATCAGCCCCAGCATTTT.

The chain is built from TRBV20-1 and TRBJ2-5, with D tentatively TRBD1 or TRBD2 (6 bases each). Germline loops: CDR1 DFQATT, CDR2 SNEGSKA (reference sequence). Trimming removed 0 bases from V and 2 bases from J, with 10 bases in between. CDR3 length: 14 amino acids. The CDR3 DNA reads TGCAGTGCTAGAGATGGGGGGCCACAAGAGACCCAGTACTTC. Translated: CSARDGGPQETQYF.

This clonotype appeared many times. This chain links TRBV20-1 with TRBJ2-1, with D unclear. The length of the CDR3 is 12 residues. Per the germline V gene, CDR1 is DFQATT and CDR2 is SNEGSKA (reference sequence). For the CDR3, the DNA is TGCACGGCCGGCAGCGAGTACAATGAGCAGTTCTTC. This sequence encodes CTAGSEYNEQFF.

The gene calls are TRBV6-5 and TRBJ2-7; TRBD1 aligns across 8 bases. Germline loops: CDR1 MNHEY, CDR2 SVGAGI. The CDR3 loop spans 15 amino acids. Trimming took 0 bases from V and 5 from J; bases not matched to a gene: 6. The CDR3 loop is CASSYSPDRAHEQYF. In DNA form, the CDR3 reads TGTGCCAGCAGTTACTCTCCGGACAGGGCACACGAGCAGTACTTC.

This clonotype was seen more than once but under ten times. V usage is TRBV4-3 and J usage is TRBJ2-2; D uncertain. Trimming pared 3 bases from V and 5 bases from J, leaving 22 bases between. The germline V gene has CDR1 LGHNA and CDR2 YSLEER. This CDR3 region has 18 residues. The CDR3 DNA sequence: TGCGCCAGCAGCCATCCAAAGGATGGGCATACCCGGACCGGGGAGCTGTTTTTT. It codes for CASSHPKDGHTRTGELFF.

This clonotype was recorded at least ten times. The chain recombines TRBV12-3 or TRBV12-4 with TRBJ2-3; D remains unclear. Trimming stripped 4 bases from V and 10 bases from J, with 18 bases between. There are 14 residues in the CDR3. CDR3 loop: CASSSLGPMQPQYF. The DNA of the CDR3 is TGTGCCAGCAGTTCTCTCGGACCAATGCAACCGCAGTATTTT.

This clonotype was seen a few times. CDR3 amino acids: CASSPPRSGSGAGDTQYF. CDR3 DNA sequence: TGTGCCAGCAGCCCCCCGCGGTCTGGCAGCGGGGCTGGGGATACGCAGTATTTT. V is TRBV11-1 and J is TRBJ2-3; 7 nucleotides align to TRBD2. The CDR3 consists of 18 residues. Germline CDR1 is SGHAT and CDR2 is FQDESV (reference sequence). The ends lost 5 bases at V and 6 bases at J; junction bases unmatched: 20.

This clonotype was found many times. The rearrangement joins TRBV12-3 or TRBV12-4 to TRBJ1-4; D is ambiguous. V lost 3 bases and J lost 8, with 16 bases in between. The CDR3 loop spans 15 amino acids. The CDR3 DNA reads as TGTGCCAGCAGTTTTTTGCCCCCTGCGGCAGAAAAACTGTTTTTT. It is translated as CASSFLPPAAEKLFF.